The rows below give T cell receptor beta chains drawn from one sample of a study of low-dose radiotherapy and immunotherapy resistance in tumors. TCRdb analysed the reads with MiXCR anew, one entry per CDR3 protein. This sample yields nearly 60,000 distinct CDR3 sequences, of which 23% are seen a single time; 6.5% to 7% belongs to the top ten. The sample was PBMCs, taken after low-dose radiotherapy plus immunotherapy. These receptors all come from a male donor with prostate cancer. CDR3s include the opening cysteine and the closing phenylalanine or tryptophan. A D gene is named only where the DNA matches it firmly. Part of the rows lack a size; the others show once, few, many or a class for expanded clones.

TRBV7-8	many	TRBJ2-1	TRBD2	CASSKWTSGSNEQFF	TGTGCCAGCAGCAAGTGGACTAGCGGGAGTAATGAGCAGTTCTTC
TRBV20-1	-	TRBJ1-3	-	CSARKESSGNTIYF	TGCAGTGCTAGGAAGGAGAGCTCTGGAAACACCATATATTTT
TRBV7-9	many	TRBJ1-2	TRBD1	CASSSTGRGYTF	TGTGCCAGCAGCTCGACAGGGAGGGGCTACACCTTC
TRBV13	many	TRBJ2-5	TRBD2	CASTSGGFQETQYF	TGTGCCAGTACTAGCGGGGGTTTCCAAGAGACCCAGTACTTC
TRBV11-2	-	TRBJ1-3	-	CASSVAQSAGVTIYF	TGTGCCAGCAGCGTAGCGCAGTCTGCTGGAGTCACCATATATTTT
TRBV5-1	many	TRBJ2-3	TRBD1	CASSPGQGTDTQYF	TGCGCCAGCAGTCCGGGACAGGGAACAGATACGCAGTATTTT
TRBV9	many	TRBJ2-3	TRBD2	CASSVAGGGNPDTQYF	TGTGCCAGCAGCGTAGCGGGGGGAGGTAATCCAGATACGCAGTATTTT
TRBV20-1	many	TRBJ1-5	-	CSAPDRASNQPQHF	TGCAGTGCCCCCGACCGGGCTAGCAATCAGCCCCAGCATTTT
TRBV9	-	TRBJ2-1	TRBD2	CASSEGLTSSYNRQFF	TGTGCCAGCAGCGAGGGACTAACCAGCTCCTACAATAGGCAGTTCTTC
TRBV24-1	many	TRBJ2-5	-	CATSDPFGQGGETQYF	TGTGCCACCAGTGACCCCTTTGGACAGGGAGGGGAGACCCAGTACTTC
TRBV7-7	many	TRBJ2-1	-	CASSPKECEQFF	TGTGCTAGCAGCCCGAAGGAATGTGAGCAGTTCTTC
TRBV7-6	many	TRBJ2-5	-	CASSYKALGETQYF	TGTGCCAGCAGCTACAAGGCCCTGGGGGAGACCCAGTACTTC
TRBV6-2/TRBV6-3	many	TRBJ2-5	-	CASSSPGRVETQYF	TGTGCCAGCAGTTCGCCGGGACGAGTAGAGACCCAGTACTTC
TRBV5-1	many	TRBJ2-1	TRBD2	CASSPGLAGYNEQFF	TGCGCCAGCAGCCCGGGACTAGCGGGGTACAATGAGCAGTTCTTC
TRBV3-1	many	TRBJ2-7	-	CASRDGSYEQYF	TGTGCCAGCAGGGACGGTTCATACGAGCAGTACTTC
TRBV5-4	many	TRBJ2-7	TRBD2	CASSLRAGEPYYEQYF	TGTGCCAGCAGCTTGAGAGCGGGGGAGCCGTACTACGAGCAGTACTTC
TRBV19	many	TRBJ1-4	-	CASMGRDEKLFF	TGTGCCAGCATGGGGCGCGATGAAAAACTGTTTTTT
TRBV5-4	medium-sized	TRBJ2-2	TRBD1	CASSLGPGQGSGELFF	TGTGCCAGCAGCTTGGGGCCGGGACAGGGCTCCGGGGAGCTGTTTTTT
TRBV7-9	many	TRBJ2-7	-	CASSLGGSEQYF	TGTGCCAGCAGCTTGGGAGGTTCCGAGCAGTACTTC
TRBV5-1	many	TRBJ2-5	-	CASSSSMIRETQYF	TGCGCCAGCAGCTCCTCTATGATCAGAGAGACCCAGTACTTC
TRBV15	many	TRBJ2-7	TRBD2	CATSRGLAGALYEQYF	TGTGCCACCAGCAGGGGACTAGCGGGAGCTCTTTACGAGCAGTACTTC
TRBV18	many	TRBJ2-1	-	CASSPGGRVTGEQFF	TGTGCCAGCTCACCAGGTGGCAGGGTAACCGGTGAGCAGTTCTTC
TRBV2	-	TRBJ1-1	-	CASSEGGVMNTEAFF	TGTGCCAGCAGTGAAGGTGGAGTCATGAACACTGAAGCTTTCTTT
TRBV5-1	many	TRBJ1-3	-	CASSLYGSTGNTIYF	TGCGCCAGCAGCTTGTATGGCTCCACCGGGAACACCATATATTTT
TRBV30	many	TRBJ1-1	TRBD1	CAWGIPGQGERAFF	TGTGCCTGGGGGATTCCGGGACAGGGAGAAAGGGCTTTCTTT
TRBV5-3	many	TRBJ2-3	-	CASSLEDTQYF	TGTGCCAGCAGCTTGGAAGATACGCAGTATTTT
TRBV19	many	TRBJ1-2	TRBD1	CASNPGQALYGYTF	TGTGCCAGTAACCCGGGACAGGCCTTGTATGGCTACACCTTC
TRBV25-1	many	TRBJ2-5	-	CASSDWYTGSGETQYF	TGTGCCAGCAGTGATTGGTACACTGGATCGGGAGAGACCCAGTACTTC
TRBV11-2	many	TRBJ2-5	-	CASSLGQNQETQYF	TGTGCCAGCAGCTTAGGACAGAACCAAGAGACCCAGTACTTC
TRBV7-2	many	TRBJ2-1	-	CASSPDTQEQFF	TGTGCCAGCAGCCCGGACACTCAGGAGCAGTTCTTC
TRBV19	many	TRBJ2-3	-	CASSTTDVTDTQYF	TGTGCCAGTAGTACAACAGATGTCACAGATACGCAGTATTTT
TRBV12-3/TRBV12-4	many	TRBJ2-3	TRBD1	CASSTQGQETDTQYF	TGTGCCAGCAGTACCCAGGGACAGGAAACAGATACGCAGTATTTT
TRBV12-5	many	TRBJ2-2	TRBD2	CASGLFSSGSRELFF	TGTGCTAGTGGTTTGTTTTCTAGCGGGAGCCGGGAGCTGTTTTTT
TRBV4-3	many	TRBJ2-3	TRBD2	CASSVHGGGLGDTQYF	TGCGCCAGCAGTGTTCACGGGGGGGGGCTCGGAGATACGCAGTATTTT
TRBV30	many	TRBJ2-5	-	CAWSVGVSSAQLETQYF	TGTGCCTGGAGTGTAGGTGTCTCGTCAGCGCAGTTAGAGACCCAGTACTTC
TRBV24-1	many	TRBJ2-2	-	CATGGSNTGELFF	TGTGCCACCGGCGGGTCGAACACCGGGGAGCTGTTTTTT
TRBV29-1	few	TRBJ1-1	-	CSVRTGNTEAFF	TGCAGCGTTCGGACGGGGAACACTGAAGCTTTCTTT
TRBV7-6	once	TRBJ2-1	-	CASSLYLGGSNEQFF	TGTGCCAGCAGCTTATATTTAGGGGGATCCAATGAGCAGTTCTTC
TRBV4-1	few	TRBJ2-3	TRBD2	CASSQVGQLAGTDTQYF	TGCGCCAGCAGCCAAGTAGGGCAACTAGCGGGCACAGATACGCAGTATTTT
TRBV4-1	many	TRBJ2-1	TRBD2	CASSFAGTSDNEQFF	TGCGCCAGCAGCTTCGCCGGGACTAGCGACAATGAGCAGTTCTTC
TRBV6-6	many	TRBJ2-1	TRBD2	CASRYSGPPHNEQFF	TGTGCCAGCAGGTATAGCGGGCCCCCCCACAATGAGCAGTTCTTC